Listed here are 32 T cell receptor beta chains from one sample, sequenced in a study of molecular identifiers for immune sequencing clone quantification. MiXCR was run by TCRdb on the PCR reads, yielding one entry per CDR3 protein. The table has a few hundred thousand distinct CDR3 sequences, around 23% seen once. Input material: naive CD8+ T cells from blood, with Jurkat cell RNA spiked in. Described subset: FACS-sorted CD8+CD4-CCR7+CD45RA+ naive T cells. These TCRs come from a human donor in good health. Some libraries in this study had Jurkat cell RNA spiked in.

As regards this clonotype: Possible read error: a much larger clone is one base away. This rearrangement joins TRBV5-1 to TRBJ2-3, with D hard to call. CDR3 size: 15 residues. Trimming took off 0 bases at V and 7 bases at J, with 15 bases between the two ends. Per germline, CDR1 SGHRS and CDR2 YFSETQ. The CDR3 protein is CASSLEVALANTQYF. Written as DNA, the CDR3 is TGCGCCAGCAGCTTGGAGGTAGCACTGGCAAATACGCAGTATTTT.

In this sample, this clonotype turned up many times. The chain links TRBV2 to TRBJ1-5; D not certain. The CDR3 has 15 amino acids. Germline lookup yields CDR1 SNHLY and CDR2 FYNNEI. Trimming cost V 0 bases and J 0 bases, with 6 bases left between them. The CDR3: CASSEARYSNQPQHF. CDR3 bases: TGTGCCAGCAGTGAAGCTAGGTATAGCAATCAGCCCCAGCATTTT. Looking up the rest from reference TRBV2 and TRBJ1-5 gives the full variable domain: EPEVTQTPSHQVTQMGQEVILRCVPISNHLYFYWYRQILGQKVEFLVSFYNNEISEKSEIFDDQFSVERPDGSNFTLKIRSTKLEDSAMYFCASSEARYSNQPQHFGDGTRLSIL.

This clonotype was counted a few times. The chain joins TRBV20-1 to TRBJ2-7; D remains unclear. V gave up 1 base and J gave up 2 bases, with 12 bases separating them. Germline V gene sequence: CDR1 DFQATT, CDR2 SNEGSKA (reference sequence). This CDR3 is built from 14 residues. The chain's CDR3 is CSARGGPPAYEQYF. The CDR3 bases are TGCAGTGCTAGAGGGGGTCCTCCTGCCTACGAGCAGTACTTC.

This clonotype came up many times. This chain's CDR3 is CASSFGLAGDSGTGELFF. DNA for the CDR3: TGTGCCAGCAGCTTCGGACTAGCGGGAGACTCTGGCACCGGGGAGCTGTTTTTT. The gene calls are TRBV13 and TRBJ2-2; 13 bases map to TRBD2. With 3 bases clipped from V and 4 bases from J, the junction kept 8 bases outside the gene matches. The CDR3 runs to 18 residues. CDR1 PRHDT and CDR2 FYEKMQ come from the germline V gene (reference sequence).

The table lists this clonotype with a count of one. Possible read error: a much larger clone is one base away. This chain links TRBV9 with TRBJ1-1; D is undetermined. Per the germline V gene, CDR1 is SGDLS and CDR2 is YYNGEE. This CDR3 is built from 14 residues. The CDR3 DNA is TGTTCCAGCAGCGTAGGTGCGTTGAACACTGAAGCTTTCTTT. This translates into CSSSVGALNTEAFF.

The chain carries TRBV29-1 and TRBJ2-7; the D gene is possibly TRBD1 (6 bases). Trimming removed 1 base from V and 0 bases from J, with 16 bases in between. This CDR3 is 16 amino acids long. Germline lookup yields CDR1 SQVTM and CDR2 ANQGSEA. The CDR3 bases are TGCAGCGTTGAAGGTTGGGGGCAGTATGACTCCTACGAGCAGTACTTC. It yields the protein CSVEGWGQYDSYEQYF.

V usage is TRBV2 and J usage is TRBJ1-1, with D perhaps matching TRBD1 (5 bases). The V end was cut by 3 bases, the J end by 3 bases, with 8 bases between. Per germline, CDR1 SNHLY and CDR2 FYNNEI. The CDR3 has 13 residues. The CDR3 DNA reads as TGTGCCAGCAGTGAGGGGCCCTACACTGAAGCTTTCTTT. Residues: CASSEGPYTEAFF. Full variable domain (missing parts from reference TRBV2 and TRBJ1-1): EPEVTQTPSHQVTQMGQEVILRCVPISNHLYFYWYRQILGQKVEFLVSFYNNEISEKSEIFDDQFSVERPDGSNFTLKIRSTKLEDSAMYFCASSEGPYTEAFFGQGTRLTVV.

This clonotype was counted ten times or more. The rearrangement uses TRBV2 and TRBJ1-4, with 9 nucleotides matching TRBD1. Trimming took 8 bases from V and 3 from J; bases not matched to a gene: 7. This CDR3 comprises 15 residues. The germline V gene encodes CDR1 SNHLY and CDR2 FYNNEI. CDR3 DNA sequence: TGTGCCAGCCGAACAGGGGGCCGGGCTAATGAAAAACTGTTTTTT. Residues: CASRTGGRANEKLFF.

A note on this clonotype: As the CDR3 is not closed by the conserved phenylalanine or tryptophan, this likely results from a read error. The chain has TRBV30 and TRBJ1-2; D is uncertain. The V end lost 2 bases, the J end lost 1 base, and 5 bases lay between the germline ends. The CDR3 runs 12 residues. In germline, CDR1 is GTSNPN, CDR2 SVGIG (reference sequence). The CDR3 region is CAWSTDNYGYTL. The CDR3 DNA follows: TGTGCCTGGAGTACGGATAACTATGGCTACACCCTC.

The chain joins TRBV19 to TRBJ2-7; 11 bases map to TRBD1. This CDR3 has 14 amino acids. Germline CDR1 LNHDA, CDR2 SQIVND (reference sequence). Unmatched junction bases numbered 1, after V lost 3 bases and J lost 3 bases. This CDR3 reads CASSMGTGGYEQYF. The CDR3 nucleotides are TGTGCCAGTAGTATGGGGACAGGGGGCTACGAGCAGTACTTC. Based on the CDR3 plus reference TRBV19 and TRBJ2-7, the full variable domain is DGGITQSPKYLFRKEGQNVTLSCEQNLNHDAMYWYRQDPGQGLRLIYYSQIVNDFQKGDIAEGYSVSREKKESFPLTVTSAQKNPTAFYLCASSMGTGGYEQYFGPGTRLTVT.

As for this clonotype: A read error may explain this, as a much larger clone is one base away. This CDR3 is CASSYQANQPQHF. For the CDR3, the DNA is TGTGCCAGCAGTTACCAGGCCAATCAGCCCCAGCATTTT. The gene calls are TRBV27 and TRBJ1-5; D call uncertain. Trimming left V 4 bases short and J 3 bases short, with 7 bases between. Germline loops: CDR1 MNHEY, CDR2 SMNVEV (reference sequence). The CDR3 is made up of 13 amino acids.

The J gene is TRBJ1-5, the V gene TRBV28; 7 positions agree with TRBD1. The CDR3 runs 12 residues. Germline V lookup: CDR1 MDHEN, CDR2 SYDVKM. With 7 bases clipped from V and 7 bases from J, the junction kept 4 bases outside the gene matches. The chain's CDR3 is CASIDREQPQHF. In DNA form, the CDR3 reads TGTGCCAGCATCGACAGGGAACAGCCCCAGCATTTT.

This clonotype was observed once. Just one base apart from a much larger clone, this may be a read error. The chain links TRBV28 to TRBJ1-4; TRBD1 matches at 7 bases. The CDR3 extends over 14 amino acids. Germline CDR1 is MDHEN and CDR2 is SYDVKM. J gave up 13 bases and V 8 bases, and 16 bases lay outside the gene matches. Here the CDR3 reads CASRSGQFGVGLFF. The CDR3 region has the DNA TGTGCCAGCCGGTCGGGACAGTTTGGAGTAGGACTGTTTTTT. Together with reference TRBV28 and TRBJ1-4, the CDR3 gives the full variable domain: DVKVTQSSRYLVKRTGEKVFLECVQDMDHENMFWYRQDPGLGLRLIYFSYDVKMKEKGDIPEGYSVSREKKERFSLILESASTNQTSMYLCASRSGQFGVGLFFGSGTQLSVL.

This chain links TRBV6-2 or TRBV6-3 with TRBJ2-6; D is unclear. V was clipped by 5 bases and J by 0 bases, with 23 bases between them. This CDR3 has 20 amino acids. Germline CDR1 reads MNHEY; CDR2 reads SVGEGT. The CDR3 loop reads CASSSWAGPFPLSGANVLTF. In DNA form, the CDR3 reads TGTGCCAGCAGTAGTTGGGCAGGTCCCTTCCCACTCTCTGGGGCCAACGTCCTGACTTTC.

For this clonotype: The junction departs from the called germline gene at one end, perhaps through a read error. The V call is TRBV7-3, the J call TRBJ2-1; 9 nucleotides match TRBD2. The germline gives CDR1 SGHTA, CDR2 FQGTGA. The CDR3 is 15 amino acids. Written as DNA, the CDR3 is TGTGCCAGCAGCTGGATAGCGGGAGAAGGCAATGAGCGGTTCTTC. Its protein product is CASSWIAGEGNERFF.

A few counts support this clonotype. The V gene is TRBV6-5, the J gene TRBJ2-2; 7 bases agree with TRBD1. The CDR3 is 14 residues long. The germline gives CDR1 MNHEY, CDR2 SVGAGI. The V gene end was trimmed by 6 bases and the J gene end by 6 bases; junction bases not matched to a gene: 7. Written as DNA, the CDR3 is TGTGCCAGCAGGGCACAGGGGTTAGCCGGGGAGCTGTTTTTT. Protein: CASRAQGLAGELFF.

On this clonotype itself: No conserved phenylalanine or tryptophan ends this CDR3, so it is likely a read error. The genes are TRBV7-9 and TRBJ2-6, with no clear D. V lost 5 bases and J lost 1, with 24 bases in between. This CDR3 is built from 20 residues. From germline, CDR1 is SEHNR and CDR2 FQNEAQ (reference sequence). Written as DNA, the CDR3 is TGTGCCAGCAGCGTCCCCTTTTCAGCTTCGGTGTTTTCTGGGGCCAACGTCCTGACTGTC. Translating it yields CASSVPFSASVFSGANVLTV.

The rearrangement joins TRBV4-1 to TRBJ2-1; D is ambiguous. The germline V and J ends were trimmed by 0 bases and 5 bases, with 8 bases remaining between them. The CDR3 extends over 14 amino acids. Germline values: CDR1 MGHRA, CDR2 YSYEKL. CDR3 DNA sequence: TGCGCCAGCAGCCAAGACGGAAATGACAATGAGCAGTTCTTC. It specifies CASSQDGNDNEQFF.

In regard to this clonotype: Possible read error: a much larger clone is one base away. CDR3 sequence: CATSDFGNEQVF. The CDR3 DNA is TGTGCCACCAGTGATTTTGGCAATGAGCAGGTCTTC. The V gene is TRBV24-1, the J gene TRBJ2-1; D call uncertain. This CDR3 has 12 residues. Germline loops: CDR1 KGHDR, CDR2 SFDVKD.

The CDR3 is CSASDLADHPDTQYF. In DNA, the CDR3 is TGCAGTGCTAGTGATCTAGCGGACCACCCCGATACGCAGTATTTT. The V and J genes are TRBV20-1 and TRBJ2-3; 7 bases align to TRBD2. This CDR3 has 15 amino acids. J gave up 6 bases and V 3 bases, and 12 bases lay outside the gene matches. The germline gives CDR1 DFQATT, CDR2 SNEGSKA (reference sequence).

The V call is TRBV5-1, the J call TRBJ1-4, with TRBD1 as a possible D gene (6 bases). With 7 bases removed from V and 11 bases from J, the gap between germline ends came to 21 bases. CDR1 and CDR2 (germline): SGHRS, YFSETQ. This CDR3 is built from 14 residues. The CDR3 reads CASCRQEHEEKLFF. CDR3 in DNA: TGCGCCAGCTGCCGACAGGAACACGAAGAGAAACTGTTTTTT.

V gene TRBV7-9 combines with J gene TRBJ2-5; D unresolved. Germline V gives CDR1 SEHNR, CDR2 FQNEAQ (reference sequence). The CDR3 extends over 15 amino acids. V lost 3 bases, J lost 5 bases, and 16 bases lay in between. This chain's CDR3 is CASSLDLSFGETQYF. In DNA form, the CDR3 reads TGTGCCAGCAGCTTGGACCTATCCTTCGGCGAGACCCAGTACTTC.

The chain uses TRBV10-2 and TRBJ1-1; TRBD1 is a possible D gene (6 bases). CDR3 length equals 11 residues. V was cut by 3 bases and J by 11 bases, with 10 bases left in between. Germline loops: CDR1 WSHSY, CDR2 SAAADI. The CDR3 reads CASSEGGRAFF. The DNA for the CDR3 is TGCGCCAGCAGTGAAGGGGGTAGGGCTTTCTTT.

The J gene is TRBJ2-7, the V gene TRBV5-6; tentative D call: TRBD1 (6 bases). The V end lost 0 bases, the J end lost 5 bases, and 18 bases lay between the germline ends. Per germline, CDR1 SGHDT and CDR2 YYEEEE. The CDR3 spans 16 residues. The CDR3 DNA reads TGTGCCAGCAGCTTGGCAGGGGCTTTCTCGGTCCACGAGCAGTACTTC. Its translation: CASSLAGAFSVHEQYF.

The chain joins TRBV7-6 to TRBJ2-2; 11 positions match TRBD1. Trimming took 6 bases from V and 5 from J; bases not matched to a gene: 8. CDR1 is SGHVS and CDR2 is FNYEAQ in the germline V gene. The CDR3 runs to 16 residues. In DNA, the CDR3 is TGTGCCAGCAGGGAGGGACAGGGGGGATCAACCGGGGAGCTGTTTTTT. Its protein product is CASREGQGGSTGELFF.

V usage is TRBV5-4 and J usage is TRBJ1-5; 9 nucleotides align to TRBD1. The CDR3 spans 14 residues. CDR1 is SGHNT and CDR2 is YYREEE in the germline V gene (reference sequence). After removal of 4 bases from V and 6 bases from J, the junction contained 5 bases not matched to a gene. In DNA form, the CDR3 reads TGTGCCAGCAGCGCGGGGACAGGGAGTCAGCCCCAGCATTTT. Protein sequence: CASSAGTGSQPQHF.

The V and J genes are TRBV7-6 and TRBJ1-2; D is ambiguous. The V gene's germline CDR1 is SGHVS and CDR2 FNYEAQ. Trimming left V 5 bases short and J 5 bases short, with 12 bases between. The CDR3 runs to 13 residues. The CDR3 here is CASSLGDTYGYTF. CDR3 in DNA: TGTGCCAGCAGCCTAGGCGACACTTATGGCTACACCTTC.

The gene calls are TRBV20-1 and TRBJ2-4; TRBD2 agrees at 8 bases. Unmatched junction bases numbered 13, after V lost 6 bases and J lost 0 bases. The length of the CDR3 is 17 residues. The germline V gene encodes CDR1 DFQATT and CDR2 SNEGSKA (reference sequence). The CDR3 region is CSASLRGGPLAKNIQYF. In DNA form, the CDR3 reads TGCAGTGCCTCACTACGGGGGGGCCCCTTAGCCAAAAACATTCAGTACTTC.

This clonotype was picked up a small number of times. V is TRBV12-3 or TRBV12-4 and J is TRBJ2-5; 10 nucleotides line up with TRBD1. Trimming cost V 3 bases and J 1 base; bases outside gene matches: 8. CDR3 length: 17 amino acids. The CDR3 reads CASSFTIDRGLQETQYF. For the CDR3, the DNA is TGTGCCAGCAGTTTCACCATCGACAGGGGGCTCCAAGAGACCCAGTACTTC.

This rearrangement joins TRBV24-1 to TRBJ2-1, with D uncertain. The CDR3 is 16 amino acids. Per germline, CDR1 KGHDR and CDR2 SFDVKD. V lost 4 bases and J 0 bases, leaving 12 bases between the germline ends. CDR3: CATSDPLSNSYNEQFF. Written as DNA, the CDR3 is TGTGCCACCAGTGACCCCCTGAGTAACTCCTACAATGAGCAGTTCTTC.

The CDR3 sequence: CSATQPYDFSGGLADTQYF. The CDR3 DNA reads as TGCAGTGCTACCCAACCCTACGACTTTAGCGGGGGGCTCGCAGATACGCAGTATTTT. The genes are TRBV20-1 and TRBJ2-3; 10 positions match TRBD2. The germline V gene encodes CDR1 DFQATT and CDR2 SNEGSKA (reference sequence). The CDR3 spans 19 residues. Losses at the gene ends were 4 bases for V and 4 bases for J; bases not matched to a gene: 20.

Many counts were recorded for this clonotype. V and J are TRBV20-1 and TRBJ1-1, with D possibly being TRBD1 (6 bases). V was cut by 5 bases and J by 6 bases, with 13 bases left in between. The CDR3 contains 12 residues. The germline V gene has CDR1 DFQATT and CDR2 SNEGSKA (reference sequence). The CDR3 loop is CSAGDNRPEAFF. Written as DNA, the CDR3 is TGCAGTGCTGGGGACAACCGGCCTGAAGCTTTCTTT.